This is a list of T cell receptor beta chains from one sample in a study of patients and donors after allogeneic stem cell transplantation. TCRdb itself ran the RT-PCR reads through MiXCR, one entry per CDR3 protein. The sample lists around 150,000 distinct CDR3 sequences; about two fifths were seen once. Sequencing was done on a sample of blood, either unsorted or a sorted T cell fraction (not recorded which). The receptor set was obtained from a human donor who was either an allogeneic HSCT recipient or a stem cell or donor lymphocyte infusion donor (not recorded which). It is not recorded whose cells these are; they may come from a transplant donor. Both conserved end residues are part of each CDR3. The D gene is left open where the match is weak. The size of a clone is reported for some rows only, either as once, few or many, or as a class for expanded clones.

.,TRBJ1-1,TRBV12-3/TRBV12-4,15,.,CASTETQGFGTEAFF,TGTGCCAGTACCGAGACCCAGGGGTTTGGCACTGAAGCTTTCTTT
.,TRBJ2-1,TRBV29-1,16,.,CSVAGSARSSYNEQFF,TGCAGCGTTGCTGGGTCAGCCCGGAGTTCCTACAATGAGCAGTTCTTC
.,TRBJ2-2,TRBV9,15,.,CASSSGGPLTGELFF,TGTGCCAGCAGCTCCGGGGGGCCACTAACCGGGGAGCTGTTTTTT
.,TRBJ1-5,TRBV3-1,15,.,CASSQDLGGNQPQHF,TGTGCCAGCAGCCAAGATCTCGGGGGAAATCAGCCCCAGCATTTT
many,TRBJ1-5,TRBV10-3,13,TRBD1,CAIRRDREQPQHF,TGTGCCATCAGGAGGGACAGGGAACAGCCCCAGCATTTT
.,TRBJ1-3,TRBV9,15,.,CASSIRGRGENTIYF,TGTGCCAGCAGCATACGGGGACGGGGTGAAAACACCATATATTTT
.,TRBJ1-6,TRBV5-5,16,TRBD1,CASSGTGRTDNSPLHF,TGTGCCAGCAGCGGGACAGGGAGAACCGATAATTCACCCCTCCACTTT
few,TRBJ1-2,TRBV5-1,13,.,CASRSDMRYGYTF,TGCGCCAGCAGATCTGACATGCGGTATGGCTACACCTTC
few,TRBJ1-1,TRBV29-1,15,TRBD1,CSVVGTGGWNTEAFF,TGCAGCGTTGTCGGGACAGGGGGCTGGAACACTGAAGCTTTCTTT
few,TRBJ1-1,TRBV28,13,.,CASSLDRLSEAFF,TGTGCCAGCAGTCTTGACAGACTATCTGAAGCTTTCTTT
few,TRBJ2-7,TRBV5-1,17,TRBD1,CASSQYISGTEEYEQYF,TGCGCCAGCAGCCAATACATAAGTGGGACAGAAGAATACGAGCAGTACTTC
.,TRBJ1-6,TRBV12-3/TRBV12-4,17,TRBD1,CASNLGMLTGGNSPLHF,TGTGCCAGCAATTTAGGGATGCTGACAGGGGGTAATTCACCCCTCCACTTT
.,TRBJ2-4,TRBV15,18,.,CATSRVNRSGLAKNIQYF,TGTGCCACCAGCAGAGTGAACAGAAGCGGATTAGCCAAAAACATTCAGTACTTC
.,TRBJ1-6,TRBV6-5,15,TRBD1,CASSYGTGDNSPLHF,TGTGCCAGCAGTTACGGGACAGGGGATAATTCACCCCTCCACTTT
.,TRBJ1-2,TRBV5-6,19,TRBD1,CASSLTSARDRVYHYGYTF,TGTGCCAGCAGCTTGACCTCTGCTCGGGACAGGGTTTATCACTATGGCTACACCTTC
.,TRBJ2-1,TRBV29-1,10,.,CSVVSHEQFF,TGCAGCGTTGTTAGCCATGAGCAGTTCTTC
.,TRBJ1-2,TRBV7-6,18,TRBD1,CASSSYLLSGGMGYGYTF,TGTGCCAGCAGCTCGTATCTCCTATCAGGGGGTATGGGGTATGGCTACACCTTC
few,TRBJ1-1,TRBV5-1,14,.,CASSPAGTLVGAFF,TGCGCCAGCAGCCCGGCGGGGACCTTAGTGGGAGCTTTCTTT
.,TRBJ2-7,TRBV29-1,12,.,CSAISSSYEQYF,TGCAGCGCTATCTCGAGCTCCTACGAGCAGTACTTC
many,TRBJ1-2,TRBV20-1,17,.,CSARDPEDQGLVYGYTF,TGCAGTGCTAGAGATCCCGAAGATCAGGGCCTCGTCTATGGCTACACCTTC
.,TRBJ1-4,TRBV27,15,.,CASSGERGGGEKLFF,TGTGCCAGCAGCGGAGAGAGGGGCGGAGGAGAAAAACTGTTTTTT
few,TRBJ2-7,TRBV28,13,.,CASSFPGVHEQYF,TGTGCCAGCAGTTTCCCAGGGGTGCACGAGCAGTACTTC
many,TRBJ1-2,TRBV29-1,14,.,CSAPLTGGGYGYTF,TGCAGCGCACCGTTGACGGGGGGCGGCTATGGCTACACCTTC
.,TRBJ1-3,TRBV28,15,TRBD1,CASSTRQGLLVTIYF,TGTGCCAGCAGTACACGACAGGGACTGCTAGTCACCATATATTTT
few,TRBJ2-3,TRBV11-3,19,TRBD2,CASSSGLAGLESPTDTQYF,TGTGCCAGCAGCTCCGGACTAGCGGGGCTGGAATCACCCACAGATACGCAGTATTTT
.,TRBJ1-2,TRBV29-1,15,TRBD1,CSVELAGGAFSGYTF,TGCAGCGTTGAATTGGCAGGGGGAGCCTTTAGTGGCTACACCTTC
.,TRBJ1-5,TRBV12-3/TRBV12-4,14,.,CASRTQRNNQPQHF,TGTGCCAGCAGAACACAGCGGAACAATCAGCCCCAGCATTTT
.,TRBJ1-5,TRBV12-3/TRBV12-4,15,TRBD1,CASGGGTGSNQPQHF,TGTGCCAGCGGCGGGGGGACAGGGTCCAATCAGCCCCAGCATTTT
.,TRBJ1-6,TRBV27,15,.,CASSLVQGNNSPLHF,TGTGCCAGCAGTTTGGTGCAGGGAAATAATTCACCCCTCCACTTT
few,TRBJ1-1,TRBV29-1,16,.,CSVEVGGTGGNTEAFF,TGCAGCGTTGAAGTAGGGGGAACAGGAGGGAACACTGAAGCTTTCTTT
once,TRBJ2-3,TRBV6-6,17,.,CASTTGRGPASTDTQYF,TGTGCCAGCACCACGGGTAGGGGTCCCGCTAGCACAGATACGCAGTATTTT
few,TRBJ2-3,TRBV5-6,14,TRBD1,CASRVTGYADTQYF,TGTGCCAGCAGGGTGACAGGGTATGCAGATACGCAGTATTTT
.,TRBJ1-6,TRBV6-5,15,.,CASSYSGQGNSPLHF,TGTGCCAGCAGTTACTCCGGCCAGGGTAATTCACCCCTCCACTTT
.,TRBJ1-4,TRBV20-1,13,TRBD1,CSAATGADEKLFF,TGCAGTGCTGCCACAGGGGCTGATGAAAAACTGTTTTTT
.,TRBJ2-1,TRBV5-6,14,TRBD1,CASSSGQLMNEQFF,TGTGCCAGCAGTTCGGGACAGTTGATGAATGAGCAGTTCTTC
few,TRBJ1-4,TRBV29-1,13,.,CSVMGLTNEKLFF,TGCAGCGTTATGGGCCTAACTAATGAAAAACTGTTTTTT
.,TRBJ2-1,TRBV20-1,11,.,CSARVVYEQFF,TGCAGTGCTAGAGTTGTCTATGAGCAGTTCTTC
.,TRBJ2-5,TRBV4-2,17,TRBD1,CASSLARWDSNQETQYF,TGTGCCAGCAGCCTCGCTAGGTGGGACAGCAACCAAGAGACCCAGTACTTC
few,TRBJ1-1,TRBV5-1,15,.,CASIPGPPGNTEAFF,TGCGCCAGCATCCCGGGGCCTCCCGGGAACACTGAAGCTTTCTTT
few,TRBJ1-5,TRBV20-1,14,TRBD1,CSASGTGYRQPQHF,TGCAGTGCCTCCGGGACAGGGTATCGGCAGCCCCAGCATTTT
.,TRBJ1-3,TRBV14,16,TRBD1,CASSRRDRASGNTIYF,TGTGCCAGCAGCCGCCGGGACAGGGCTTCTGGAAACACCATATATTTT
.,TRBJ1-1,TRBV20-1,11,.,CSRAGNTEAFF,TGCAGTAGGGCGGGGAACACTGAAGCTTTCTTT
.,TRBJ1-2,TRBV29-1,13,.,CSVLSGANYGYTF,TGCAGCGTTCTGAGTGGGGCTAACTATGGCTACACCTTC
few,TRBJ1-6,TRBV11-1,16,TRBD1,CASSLTPGQGVSPLHF,TGTGCCAGCAGCTTGACTCCGGGACAGGGAGTCTCACCCCTCCACTTT
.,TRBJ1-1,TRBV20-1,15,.,CSARDWAAGNTEAFF,TGCAGTGCTAGAGATTGGGCAGCGGGGAACACTGAAGCTTTCTTT
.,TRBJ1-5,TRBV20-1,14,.,CSAREAPGPQPQHF,TGCAGTGCTAGAGAGGCTCCAGGTCCTCAGCCCCAGCATTTT
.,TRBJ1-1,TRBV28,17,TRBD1,CASSTTGTGGGGTEAFF,TGTGCCAGCAGTACAACCGGGACAGGGGGCGGAGGGACTGAAGCTTTCTTT
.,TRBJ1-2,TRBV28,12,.,CASGGGDYGYTF,TGTGCCAGCGGGGGGGGAGACTATGGCTACACCTTC
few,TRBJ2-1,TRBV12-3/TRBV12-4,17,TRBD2,CASSLQLGLAAYNEQFF,TGTGCCAGCAGTTTACAGCTGGGACTAGCGGCCTACAATGAGCAGTTCTTC